The entry below gives a single T cell receptor (beta chain) sequence along with its context. The table lists this clonotype with many counts. Its target antigen remains unknown. Base qualities are missing; no much larger clone stands one base away. The sample belongs to a study of blood T cells in healthy people across ages (dated by TCRdb to between 2014 and 2017). Study-level background: In model experiments, template switching captured roughly one uniquely barcoded TCR beta cDNA molecule for every two T cells. To avoid experimental bias, donors of different ages were randomly spread across the sequencing lanes. Two additional independent replicas of 1 million unique cDNA reads from the same blood draw were analyzed for two donors (one aged 18 to 30 and one aged 80 or older). Using deep sequencing normalized with unique cDNA molecular identifiers, the study measured how TCR beta repertoire diversity changes with age. The donors were divided into four age groups: young (average around 17 years), middle-aged (approximately 41), aged (around 67) and long-lived (around 87).

CDR1 is given as KGHDR and CDR2 as SFDVKD, both from the germline V gene. Counted from cysteine to phenylalanine, this CDR3 has 16 amino acids. The DNA shown is the 48-base CDR3, in frame from base 1. Deletion took 3 bases off V and 7 bases off J, with a span of 21 bases between the germline ends. Study-level results and caveats: Estimates of total diversity based on one million sequenced T cells were regarded as lower bounds and as underestimates. Compared with the aged group, the long-lived group had more naive CD4+ T cells, fewer expanded clones and increased TCR diversity, a pattern suggesting age selection. Observed TCR beta diversity correlated strongly with the percentage of naive T cells measured by flow cytometry. Observed TCR beta diversity per million T cells fell roughly linearly with age, and a significant reduction was already apparent by age around 44. Donor CMV infection status was unknown, potentially confounding age-related changes in expanded clonotypes. Bulk unsorted PBMC profiling prevented conclusive comparison of naive and antigen-experienced compartments.

Library method: 5' RACE. Instrument on record: Illumina HiSeq 2500. A second roughly 7 to 11 cycle PCR used a sample-barcoded 5' primer and a J-beta primer mix. A unique molecular identifier was introduced onto each TCR beta cDNA molecule by a template-switch 5' adaptor carrying 12 random nucleotides. At least 3 million CDR3-containing paired-end reads were obtained from each sample. All of the RNA was converted into first-strand cDNA using the Mint cDNA synthesis kit, with a TRBC-specific oligonucleotide serving as the primer. Following uracil-DNA glycosylase treatment, all cDNA underwent a first 18-cycle PCR with the universal primers M1SS and BC2_uni_R. In the original analysis: For normalization, 1 million high-quality reads were randomly selected from each sample, with every read carrying a distinct molecular identifier. Reads sharing molecular identifiers were discarded rather than binned into consensus sequences. CDR3 identification, clonotype clustering and error correction used MiTCR with a Q25 quality threshold and the strictest error-elimination algorithm. Lower-bound total TCR beta diversity was estimated with a nonparametric unseen species model using Euler transformation. The public reads were reanalyzed by TCRdb: fastp trimming at Q25, MiXCR alignment, in-frame beta chains only. Here each entry gathers all rows of one CDR3 protein and keeps the most common genes and DNA. V and J calls and clone size were set by TCRdb, not the authors. This sample comprises around 800,000 distinct CDR3 sequences, around 45% of them detected only once. The leading ten clones occupy 15% to 20% of the sample.

The donors were a few dozen Caucasian individuals from Russia, aged roughly 6 to 90 years, who were systemically healthy. Approximately 9.3 milliliters of peripheral blood were drawn from each donor into EDTA-treated Vacutainer tubes. PBMCs were isolated by Ficoll-Paque density-gradient centrifugation, with at least 6 million obtained per sample. Total RNA, at least 5 micrograms per sample, was extracted from PBMCs with Trizol reagent. The percentages of naive CD45RAhigh/CD27high T cells were determined by flow cytometry on a PBMC aliquot from every donor. The rearranged chain carries TRBV24-1 and TRBJ2-7; 5 matching bases give a weak D call of TRBD1. The sequence was collected from a man older than 75 in good health. The sequencing sample was made of blood. The bases are TGTGCCACCAGTGATGGGGCAGGACCTCAACTGGGGGAGCAGTACTTC. Its product reads: CATSDGAGPQLGEQYF.